The T cell receptor beta chain described here comes from a study of human CD8 memory T cell subsets. This CDR3 is built from 14 residues. CDR1 is SQVTM, CDR2 ANQGSEA, per germline. Investigators built TCR beta libraries using UMI-labeled 5' RACE. Following a re-call of the 5' RACE reads, TCRdb has one entry per CDR3 protein and lacks DNA. This sample carries 17,000 or so distinct CDR3 sequences, with about 5.6% going to the ten biggest clones. A negative magnetic separation step was used to enrich total CD8+ T cells. Each subset gave duplicate vials of approximately 150,000 sorted CD8+ T cells for RNA.

This sequence originates from a human donor in good health. Sequenced sample: CD8+ stem-like memory T cells (TSCM and TCM) sorted from PBMCs. Subset meaning: stem-like memory CD8 T cells (TSTEM), CCR7+ PD-1- TIGIT-. V gene TRBV29-1 combines with J gene TRBJ1-1; checking the TCRdb D call of TRBD1 is not possible without DNA. This CDR3 reads CSVQRDRGNTEAFF.